The 2 T cell receptor beta chains below come from one sample, sequenced in a study of cytomegalovirus exposure and HLA in healthy donors. Sequenced by immunoSEQ multiplex PCR; TCRdb stores in-frame clones only, minus some. The sample holds around 350,000 clones, approximately 90% seen once. Sequencing used PBMCs. These receptors came from a woman between 18 and 29 years old in good health and CMV-seronegative.

The chain carries TRBV10-3 and TRBJ1-2; no clear D. V was pared by 10 bases and J by 2 bases, with 17 bases between. Germline CDR1 is ENHRY and CDR2 is SYGVKD. This CDR3 is built from 14 residues. Here the CDR3 reads CASTTRRANYGYTF. CDR3 coding DNA: TGTGCCAGCACCACTAGGAGGGCCAACTATGGCTACACCTTC.

The chain uses TRBV7-3 and TRBJ2-1; the match to TRBD2 covers 9 bases. This CDR3 has 15 amino acids. From germline, CDR1 is SGHTA and CDR2 FQGTGA. Germline trimming cut 0 bases from V and 6 bases from J; bases unmatched to any gene: 3. The CDR3 coding sequence is TGTGCCAGCAGCTTAACTAGCGGGAGAAGCAATGAGCAGTTCTTC. Translating gives CASSLTSGRSNEQFF.